Below, 14 T cell receptor beta chains from the same sample are listed, as sequenced in a study of T-cell reconstitution after alpha-beta-depleted transplantation in children. A library of TCRbeta sequences, prepared with unique molecular identifiers, was generated. TCRdb called the PCR reads again in MiXCR, with one record for every CDR3 protein. The sample includes a few hundred thousand distinct CDR3 sequences, roughly 12% of them seen just once. The source material was peripheral blood, sampled 180 days after TCRalphabeta/CD19-depleted stem cell transplant. Receptor source: a male patient between 2 and 10 years old who had a stem cell transplant for chronic granulomatous disease, so the T cells may come from the graft donor.

In its sample, this clonotype was seen many times. The J gene is TRBJ2-3, the V gene TRBV5-1; no firm D call. Germline lookup yields CDR1 SGHRS and CDR2 YFSETQ. V lost 7 bases to trimming and J lost 1 base, with 19 bases between them. The CDR3 has 16 amino acids. CDR3 nucleotides: TGCGCCAGCGGTGTTATCGGGTACCGGGGCACAGATACGCAGTATTTT. Its protein product is CASGVIGYRGTDTQYF.

In its sample, this clonotype was seen many times. DNA for the CDR3: TGTGCCAGCAGTTACCTTCCCCGGACAGGGGGCCGCACCGGGGAGCTGTTTTTT. The encoded protein is CASSYLPRTGGRTGELFF. V is TRBV6-2 or TRBV6-3 and J is TRBJ2-2; TRBD1 matches 11 bases. Germline V gene lookup returns CDR1 MNHEY and CDR2 SVGEGT. This CDR3 is 18 amino acids long. The J segment lost 4 bases and the V segment lost 2 bases, leaving 9 bases of the junction unmatched.

Note on this clonotype: A read error may be the cause here, since a much bigger clone is one base away. The CDR3, as DNA: TGTGCCTGCAGCCAAGGCCCAGTTTTTAGCGGGCTTCGGACCGGGGAGCTGTTTTTT. Translated, it gives CACSQGPVFSGLRTGELFF. V is TRBV3-1 and J is TRBJ2-2; 7 positions match TRBD2. From germline, CDR1 is LGHDT and CDR2 YNNKEL (reference sequence). The CDR3 covers 19 residues.

This clonotype was recorded at least ten times. This chain connects TRBV6-1 to TRBJ2-1, with TRBD2 matching over 12 bases. Looked up from germline, CDR1 is MNHNS and CDR2 is SASEGT. The CDR3 sequence is 16 residues long. Trimming cost V 6 bases and J 7 bases; bases outside gene matches: 10. Written as DNA, the CDR3 is TGTGCCAGCAGAACCAGGACTAGCGGGATCAGGAATGAGCAGTTCTTC. This codes for CASRTRTSGIRNEQFF.

This clonotype was recorded at least ten times. V is TRBV9 and J is TRBJ2-5; D uncertain. From germline, CDR1 is SGDLS and CDR2 YYNGEE. This CDR3 has 15 amino acids. Trimming took 0 bases from V and 2 from J, leaving 11 bases between them. The CDR3 loop reads CASSVAYFHQETQYF. The CDR3 DNA reads TGTGCCAGCAGCGTAGCTTACTTCCATCAAGAGACCCAGTACTTC.

This clonotype was observed at least ten times. This sequence joins TRBV12-3 or TRBV12-4 and TRBJ2-7; 7 nucleotides align to TRBD2. The CDR3 loop spans 13 amino acids. After removal of 8 bases from V and 1 base from J, the junction contained 5 bases not matched to a gene. This CDR3 is CASVSAGSYEQYF. The CDR3, as DNA: TGTGCCAGCGTCTCAGCGGGATCCTACGAGCAGTACTTC.

This clonotype was observed at least ten times. V and J are TRBV29-1 and TRBJ2-2; D is perhaps TRBD1 (5 bases). V was clipped by 2 bases and J by 3 bases, with 13 bases between them. Germline CDR1 is SQVTM and CDR2 is ANQGSEA. The CDR3 extends over 15 amino acids. DNA of the CDR3: TGCAGCGTTGAAAGAACAGGCCTTTACACCGGGGAGCTGTTTTTT. It specifies CSVERTGLYTGELFF.

This chain joins TRBV5-4 and TRBJ2-1, with 7 positions matching TRBD2. The CDR3 has 14 residues. Germline V gene sequence: CDR1 SGHNT, CDR2 YYREEE (reference sequence). Trimming at V came to 9 bases and at J to 4 bases, leaving 10 bases not matched to a gene. CDR3 DNA: TGTGCCACCCGGGAGGCCGACGGATACAATGAGCAGTTCTTC. Its translation is CATREADGYNEQFF.

J is TRBJ2-5 and V is TRBV4-2; TRBD2 might be the D (5 bases). V lost 0 bases and J 1 base, leaving 9 bases between the germline ends. The CDR3 contains 15 residues. The germline CDR1 and CDR2 sequences are LGHNA and YNFKEQ. In DNA, the CDR3 is TGTGCCAGCAGCCAAGACCGGGGTAGCCAAGAGACCCAGTACTTC. Translated: CASSQDRGSQETQYF.

This clonotype was seen more than once but under ten times. V usage is TRBV12-3 or TRBV12-4 and J usage is TRBJ2-7; possible D gene TRBD1, 6 bases. This CDR3 is 14 amino acids long. Trimming took off 3 bases at V and 2 bases at J, with 11 bases between the two ends. The CDR3 sequence is CASSLRGITYEQYF. The CDR3 DNA reads as TGTGCCAGCAGTTTGAGGGGGATTACCTACGAGCAGTACTTC.

The sample holds many counts of this clonotype. The chain combines TRBV5-1 with TRBJ2-3; no reliable D call. This CDR3 is 15 amino acids long. Germline values: CDR1 SGHRS, CDR2 YFSETQ. Trimming removed 0 bases at V and 3 bases at J, with 11 bases between. DNA of the CDR3: TGCGCCAGCAGCTTGGCCCGTTTGGGGACAGATACGCAGTATTTT. Protein sequence: CASSLARLGTDTQYF.

To note about this clonotype: Given a much more abundant clone one base away, this may be a read error. The chain employs TRBV7-8 and TRBJ1-1; D unresolved. This CDR3 spans 15 amino acids. In germline, CDR1 is SGHVS, CDR2 FQNEAQ. V was clipped by 5 bases and J by 5 bases, with 18 bases between them. CDR3 bases: TGTGCCAGCAGCCCTATCTCCCCGAGTCGGACTGAAGCTTTCTTT. It specifies CASSPISPSRTEAFF.

This clonotype was observed at least ten times. The rearrangement joins TRBV6-2 or TRBV6-3 to TRBJ2-3, with 10 bases that match TRBD2. The CDR3 is 15 residues long. Germline CDR1 MNHEY, CDR2 SVGEGT. The V and J ends lost 8 bases and 2 bases, in that order; junction bases with no gene match: 7. CDR3 nucleotides: TGTGCCAGCGGAGACCTAGCGGGGGTCACAGATACGCAGTATTTT. Its translation is CASGDLAGVTDTQYF.

This clonotype was counted at least ten times. V gene TRBV29-1 combines with J gene TRBJ2-3; 8 bases map to TRBD1. The CDR3 consists of 14 residues. The V gene's germline CDR1 is SQVTM and CDR2 ANQGSEA. V was pared by 6 bases and J by 3 bases, with 8 bases of the junction left unmatched. The CDR3 protein is CSVAGGGWTDTQYF. CDR3 sequence (DNA): TGCAGCGTGGCAGGGGGCGGTTGGACAGATACGCAGTATTTT.